This T cell receptor beta chain stems from a study of T cell responses to AZD1222 COVID-19 vaccine. Comments on this clone: Its specificity is unknown.

Sequencing used immunoSEQ multiplex PCR; TCRdb keeps in-frame clones, though not all of them. The sample records over 150,000 clones, under 95% being singletons. Overall study results and limits: Increases in Spike-specific TCR breadth and depth were seen after two AZD1222 doses. Repertoires were collected only later (after the peak T cell response had occurred).

V was clipped by 6 bases and J by 7 bases, with 17 bases between them. The CDR3 contains 14 residues. Germline values: CDR1 MNHEY, CDR2 SMNVEV (reference sequence). This receptor was obtained from an adult in good health. The source was peripheral blood, collected on day 0 of AZD1222 vaccination. The J gene is TRBJ2-3, the V gene TRBV27; possibly TRBD2 for D (6 bases). The CDR3 protein is CASRMGWGGHTQYF. CDR3 bases: TGTGCCAGCAGGATGGGGTGGGGAGGTCATACGCAGTATTTT.